This T cell receptor (beta chain) derives from a study of T cell responses to AZD1222 COVID-19 vaccine. Details on this clone: Antigen: not known.

Study-level findings and limits: Two AZD1222 administrations were followed by greater Spike-specific TCR breadth and depth. Recipients of AZD1222 seropositive at baseline numbered only six or seven.

This table comes from immunoSEQ multiplex PCR, and its TCRdb copy is limited to in-frame clones, with some not included. The repertoire consists of some 150,000 clones, with about 92% occurring once and the leading ten covering 3.3%. Researchers grouped second doses given at about 4 or about 12 weeks into one pool. V was clipped by 4 bases and J by 6 bases, with 21 bases between them. Germline assignment: CDR1 MRHNA and CDR2 SNTAGT. This CDR3 has 16 amino acids. This TCR was recovered from an adult who received the AZD1222 COVID-19 vaccine. Material: peripheral blood, obtained 28 days after the second AZD1222 dose. The rearrangement uses TRBV6-4 and TRBJ1-2; D is unresolved. The CDR3 coding sequence is TGTGCCAGCAGTGGCTATCTCCGAGTAGGGTCAGATGGCTACACCTTC. Its translation is CASSGYLRVGSDGYTF.